This TCR beta chain appears in the sequencing data of a study of T cells after posttransplantation cyclophosphamide. General study results and limits: Later post-transplant blood repertoires were often dominated by donor CD8+ memory clones. Tissue-infiltrating T cells from skin or gut overlapped little with blood T cells.

Some clones are missing from TCRdb's copy, which holds only in-frame ones; the method was immunoSEQ multiplex PCR. Seen here are around 15,000 clones, 75% to 90% observed once, and the top ten hold 28%. Germline lookup yields CDR1 LNHDA and CDR2 SQIVND (reference sequence). This CDR3 region has 15 residues. V dropped 6 bases and J dropped 6 bases, with 18 bases sitting between them. Sampled 1 year posttransplant, controls received myeloablative marrow transplants, methotrexate and a calcineurin inhibitor. With regard to this clone: Its antigen is currently unknown.

The rearrangement uses TRBV19 and TRBJ2-1; the D gene is possibly TRBD1 (5 bases). The receptor comes from a female patient aged 18 to 29 who received an allogeneic stem cell transplant from an unrelated donor, was CMV-positive, and had acute and chronic GVHD. A subset of T cells may come from the graft donor. Sequencing was performed on PBMCs, taken after allogeneic stem cell transplant with calcineurin inhibitor and methotrexate. The CDR3 nucleotides are TGTGCCAGTAGATCCGGACAAAGCCTAGGCAATGAGCAGTTCTTC. This encodes CASRSGQSLGNEQFF. Drawing the rest from reference TRBV19 and TRBJ2-1, the complete variable domain is DGGITQSPKYLFRKEGQNVTLSCEQNLNHDAMYWYRQDPGQGLRLIYYSQIVNDFQKGDIAEGYSVSREKKESFPLTVTSAQKNPTAFYLCASRSGQSLGNEQFFGPGTRLTVL.